This entry lists 3 T cell receptor beta chains sequenced from one sample in a study of cytomegalovirus exposure and HLA in healthy donors. In the PCR, 60 Vbeta and 13 Jbeta primers were used. Using immunoSEQ multiplex PCR, the repertoire was profiled, and TCRdb retains in-frame clones only, with some absent. The sample carries some 150,000 clones, about three quarters recorded once. Sequencing used PBMCs. The receptors stem from a man aged 50 to 59 in good health and CMV-seropositive.

Only one count was recorded for this clone. The chain has TRBV7-2 and TRBJ2-7, with 12 bases lining up with TRBD2. The V and J ends lost 3 bases and 0 bases, in that order; junction bases with no gene match: 9. The CDR3 is 18 amino acids. Germline V gene data show CDR1 as SGHTA and CDR2 as FQGNSA. CDR3: CASSFSVSTSGSSYEQYF. CDR3 DNA sequence: TGTGCCAGCAGCTTTAGTGTTTCGACTAGCGGGAGCTCCTACGAGCAGTACTTC.

CDR3 loop: CASSPGLAETQYF. In DNA form, the CDR3 reads TGTGCCAGCTCACCGGGACTAGCGGAGACCCAGTACTTC. V gene TRBV18 combines with J gene TRBJ2-5, with 10 nucleotides matching TRBD2. V gave up 3 bases and J gave up 5 bases; unmatched junction bases: 0. The CDR3 consists of 13 residues. The germline gives CDR1 KGHSH, CDR2 LQKENI. Full variable domain (remainder filled in from reference TRBV18 and TRBJ2-5): NAGVMQNPRHLVRRRGQEARLRCSPMKGHSHVYWYRQLPEEGLKFMVYLQKENIIDESGMPKERFSAEFPKEGPSILRIQQVVRGDSAAYFCASSPGLAETQYFGPGTRLLVL.

The chain links TRBV19 to TRBJ1-1, with 7 nucleotides matching TRBD1. Germline CDR1 LNHDA, CDR2 SQIVND (reference sequence). The CDR3 runs 14 residues. V trimming: 2 bases; J trimming: 4 bases; junction bases outside the gene matches: 4. CDR3 amino acids: CASSISEGATEAFF. CDR3 DNA: TGTGCCAGTAGTATATCCGAGGGGGCCACTGAAGCTTTCTTT.